The 28 T cell receptor beta chains listed next were all sequenced from one sample in a study of low-dose radiotherapy and immunotherapy resistance in tumors. Primers used for first-strand cDNA, a TRAV- and TRBV-specific set, covered both alpha and beta chains. With a constant-region primer and a V-primer adapter, TCRs were subjected to roughly 18 PCR cycles of amplification. One entry per CDR3 protein, called by TCRdb with MiXCR from the reads. The table has tens of thousands of distinct CDR3 sequences, 18% seen once; the top ten hold roughly 3%. Documented time point: before trial treatment. The source was PBMCs, collected before treatment. Every receptor here comes from a male donor with prostate cancer.

This clonotype was seen ten or more times. Compared with germline, one end of the junction differs, possibly owing to a read error. The V gene is TRBV20-1, the J gene TRBJ1-4; D is unresolved. This CDR3 is built from 11 residues. The germline gives CDR1 DFQATT, CDR2 SNEGSKA (reference sequence). The CDR3 sequence: CSAGSGEKLFF. The DNA for the CDR3 is TGTTCTGCGGGGAGCGGGGAAAAACTGTTTTTT.

This clonotype has ten or more counts. V gene TRBV6-2 or TRBV6-3 combines with J gene TRBJ2-7, with 8 bases that match TRBD2. CDR1 MNHEY and CDR2 SVGEGT come from the germline V gene. V was clipped by 5 bases and J by 4 bases; unmatched bases: 10. The CDR3 totals 15 residues. The CDR3 loop is CASSESTSGGYEQYF. The DNA for the CDR3 is TGTGCCAGCAGTGAATCTACTAGCGGTGGGTACGAGCAGTACTTC.

This chain uses TRBV2 with TRBJ2-7, with TRBD1 matching over 8 bases. V lost 7 bases to trimming and J lost 0 bases; unmatched junction nucleotides: 11. The CDR3 has 16 residues. Germline V gene lookup returns CDR1 SNHLY and CDR2 FYNNEI. CDR3 amino acids: CASTPPTGDRSYEQYF. For the CDR3, the DNA is TGTGCCAGCACCCCCCCGACAGGGGACCGCTCCTACGAGCAGTACTTC. The whole variable domain, remainder taken from reference TRBV2 and TRBJ2-7, is EPEVTQTPSHQVTQMGQEVILRCVPISNHLYFYWYRQILGQKVEFLVSFYNNEISEKSEIFDDQFSVERPDGSNFTLKIRSTKLEDSAMYFCASTPPTGDRSYEQYFGPGTRLTVT.

This clonotype has ten or more counts. The chain is built from TRBV2 and TRBJ2-5; no clear D. Trimming removed 7 bases from V and 4 bases from J, with 7 bases in between. This CDR3 has 11 amino acids. Germline V lookup: CDR1 SNHLY, CDR2 FYNNEI. CDR3 nucleotide sequence: TGTGCCAGCAATAGTGCAGAGACCCAGTACTTC. It yields the protein CASNSAETQYF. The variable domain in full, with the rest retrieved from reference TRBV2 and TRBJ2-5, is EPEVTQTPSHQVTQMGQEVILRCVPISNHLYFYWYRQILGQKVEFLVSFYNNEISEKSEIFDDQFSVERPDGSNFTLKIRSTKLEDSAMYFCASNSAETQYFGPGTRLLVL.

This clonotype was counted many times. This chain uses TRBV2 with TRBJ1-1; D may be TRBD1 (5 bases). The length of the CDR3 is 13 residues. Trimming left V 6 bases short and J 8 bases short, with 16 bases between. Germline V gives CDR1 SNHLY, CDR2 FYNNEI. CDR3 coding DNA: TGTGCCAGCAGCGGGACGTGGGGGACGGAAGCTTTCTTT. It is translated as CASSGTWGTEAFF.

This clonotype was observed many times. The chain recombines TRBV5-4 with TRBJ2-3; D uncertain. V gave up 0 bases and J gave up 4 bases, with 15 bases separating them. Germline V gene lookup returns CDR1 SGHNT and CDR2 YYREEE (reference sequence). The CDR3 is 16 residues long. As DNA, the CDR3 is TGTGCCAGCAGCTTGGTCCTAGTCTCCGCACCAGATACGCAGTATTTT. It is translated as CASSLVLVSAPDTQYF.

This clonotype was observed at least ten times. The gene calls are TRBV13 and TRBJ2-3, with D possibly TRBD1 on 6 matching bases. V lost 5 bases to trimming and J lost 5 bases, with 20 bases between them. The CDR3 spans 16 residues. Germline V gene sequence: CDR1 PRHDT, CDR2 FYEKMQ (reference sequence). The CDR3 here is CASSPRTEAYLDTQYF. In DNA form, the CDR3 reads TGTGCCAGCAGCCCTAGGACAGAAGCGTACTTAGATACGCAGTATTTT.

This clonotype was seen repeatedly, ten times or more. V is TRBV9 and J is TRBJ2-4; 7 bases are shared with TRBD1. The germline gives CDR1 SGDLS, CDR2 YYNGEE. The CDR3 runs 13 residues. V trimming: 0 bases; J trimming: 8 bases; junction bases outside the gene matches: 2. The chain's CDR3 is CASSVGDRDIQYF. CDR3 nucleotides: TGTGCCAGCAGCGTAGGCGACAGGGACATTCAGTACTTC.

A few counts support this clonotype. The gene calls are TRBV12-3 or TRBV12-4 and TRBJ2-1; D is uncertain. This CDR3 contains 11 residues. Trimming cost V 0 bases and J 11 bases, with 5 bases left between them. CDR3 region: CASSLAPQQFF. The CDR3 DNA is TGTGCCAGCAGTTTAGCCCCACAGCAGTTCTTC.

This clonotype showed up many times. The DNA for the CDR3 is TGTGCCAGCAGTGACCTGGGGGGCGGGCAGGGCTACAATGAGCAGTTCTTC. Translated: CASSDLGGGQGYNEQFF. This chain uses TRBV6-4 with TRBJ2-1; D may correspond to TRBD1 or TRBD2 (6 bases each). CDR1 and CDR2 from the germline V gene are MRHNA and SNTAGT. The CDR3 loop spans 17 amino acids. The V end lost 2 bases, the J end lost 3 bases, and 17 bases lay between the germline ends.

This clonotype showed up many times. The V call is TRBV20-1, the J call TRBJ1-4; no clear D gene. CDR1 and CDR2 (germline): DFQATT, SNEGSKA (reference sequence). Trimming left V 3 bases short and J 0 bases short, with 11 bases between. This CDR3 has 15 amino acids. CDR3 bases: TGCAGTGCTAGGAGACCATTCTCAACTAATGAAAAACTGTTTTTT. It translates to CSARRPFSTNEKLFF.

This clonotype was observed many times. This chain connects TRBV19 to TRBJ1-1, with a weak D call TRBD1 (5 bases). V lost 6 bases, J lost 4 bases, and 15 bases lay in between. The CDR3 contains 14 residues. CDR1 LNHDA and CDR2 SQIVND come from the germline V gene (reference sequence). The CDR3 DNA reads as TGTGCCAGTAGCCCGGGGCAGGGCATCACTGAAGCTTTCTTT. Translated, it gives CASSPGQGITEAFF.

Concerning this clonotype: This sequence may be a read error, since a much larger clone differs from it by one base. The chain uses TRBV30 and TRBJ1-4, with TRBD1 matching over 9 bases. The ends lost 7 bases at V and 9 bases at J; junction bases unmatched: 12. CDR3 length equals 14 residues. The germline V gene has CDR1 GTSNPN and CDR2 SVGIG (reference sequence). For the CDR3, the DNA is TGTGCCTCGGAACCCGGGACAGGGAATAAAAAACTGTTTTTT. It encodes CASEPGTGNKKLFF.

This clonotype was seen ten or more times. The J gene is TRBJ2-7, the V gene TRBV2, with TRBD1 as a possible D gene (6 bases). CDR1 and CDR2 from the germline V gene are SNHLY and FYNNEI. The V end lost 3 bases, the J end lost 2 bases, and 8 bases lay between the germline ends. The CDR3 loop spans 13 amino acids. CDR3 sequence: CASSDGGPYEQYF. As DNA, the CDR3 is TGTGCCAGCAGTGATGGGGGCCCCTACGAGCAGTACTTC. The entire variable domain, with the rest obtained from reference TRBV2 and TRBJ2-7, is as follows: EPEVTQTPSHQVTQMGQEVILRCVPISNHLYFYWYRQILGQKVEFLVSFYNNEISEKSEIFDDQFSVERPDGSNFTLKIRSTKLEDSAMYFCASSDGGPYEQYFGPGTRLTVT.

This clonotype has ten or more counts. The chain has TRBV19 and TRBJ2-7, with D hard to call. V shed 5 bases and J shed 0 bases, with 11 bases lying between them. Per the germline V gene, CDR1 is LNHDA and CDR2 is SQIVND (reference sequence). This CDR3 has 14 residues. The CDR3 protein is CASSRTVSSYEQYF. CDR3 DNA sequence: TGTGCCAGTAGTCGGACGGTGAGCTCCTACGAGCAGTACTTC.

This clonotype was seen ten or more times. The V call is TRBV19, the J call TRBJ2-1; D remains unclear. CDR1 and CDR2 from the germline V gene are LNHDA and SQIVND (reference sequence). This CDR3 is 13 amino acids long. Trimming shortened V by 5 bases and J by 4 bases, and 9 bases separated the two germline ends. CDR3 sequence reads: CASSYQAYNEQFF. The CDR3 nucleotides are TGTGCCAGTAGTTACCAAGCTTACAATGAGCAGTTCTTC. Full variable domain (missing parts from reference TRBV19 and TRBJ2-1): DGGITQSPKYLFRKEGQNVTLSCEQNLNHDAMYWYRQDPGQGLRLIYYSQIVNDFQKGDIAEGYSVSREKKESFPLTVTSAQKNPTAFYLCASSYQAYNEQFFGPGTRLTVL.

This clonotype was counted ten times or more. This chain joins TRBV7-2 and TRBJ2-1; D is unclear. The germline CDR1 and CDR2 sequences are SGHTA and FQGNSA. V lost 5 bases to trimming and J lost 8 bases, with 10 bases between them. The CDR3 consists of 12 residues. Here the CDR3 DNA reads TGTGCCAGCAGCAAGGGAAGCCATGAGCAGTTCTTC. As protein: CASSKGSHEQFF.

This clonotype was counted only a few times. V is TRBV5-6 and J is TRBJ2-3, with 7 bases aligning to TRBD2. Per germline, CDR1 SGHDT and CDR2 YYEEEE. This CDR3 region has 15 residues. Trimming took 0 bases from V and 5 from J; bases not matched to a gene: 6. CDR3 sequence reads: CASSLGGAGEDTQYF. CDR3 bases: TGTGCCAGCAGCTTGGGCGGGGCGGGGGAAGATACGCAGTATTTT.

The J gene is TRBJ2-7, the V gene TRBV14; 10 nucleotides align to TRBD1. Germline CDR1 SGHDN, CDR2 FVKESK. There are 14 residues in the CDR3. The ends lost 2 bases at V and 6 bases at J; junction bases unmatched: 4. In DNA form, the CDR3 reads TGTGCCAGCAGCCAAAGACAGGGGGCTGGCGAGCAGTACTTC. Amino acid sequence: CASSQRQGAGEQYF.

This clonotype was recorded many times. The CDR3 loop is CASSTPTSGGVTDTQYF. CDR3 sequence (DNA): TGTGCCAGCAGTACCCCGACTAGCGGGGGGGTCACAGATACGCAGTATTTT. The chain has TRBV28 and TRBJ2-3; 14 bases agree with TRBD2. The V gene's germline CDR1 is MDHEN and CDR2 SYDVKM. The V segment lost 5 bases and the J segment 2 bases; nucleotides outside the gene matches: 6. The CDR3 spans 17 residues. Drawing the rest from reference TRBV28 and TRBJ2-3, the complete variable domain is DVKVTQSSRYLVKRTGEKVFLECVQDMDHENMFWYRQDPGLGLRLIYFSYDVKMKEKGDIPEGYSVSREKKERFSLILESASTNQTSMYLCASSTPTSGGVTDTQYFGPGTRLTVL.

The chain employs TRBV9 and TRBJ2-5; D call uncertain. Germline-derived CDR1 and CDR2 are SGDLS and YYNGEE. CDR3 length: 12 residues. Trimming removed 3 bases at V and 7 bases at J, with 10 bases between. The CDR3 reads CASSGVVGTQYF. CDR3 in DNA: TGTGCCAGCAGCGGCGTGGTGGGGACCCAGTACTTC.

In this sample, this clonotype turned up many times. The chain uses TRBV7-2 and TRBJ1-2; D not resolved. CDR1 and CDR2 (germline): SGHTA, FQGNSA. The germline V and J ends were trimmed by 5 bases and 4 bases, with 17 bases remaining between them. This CDR3 is 15 amino acids long. CDR3 in amino acids: CASSPGSGISYGYTF. As DNA, the CDR3 is TGTGCCAGCAGCCCGGGGTCCGGTATCAGCTATGGCTACACCTTC.

Concerning this clonotype itself: The junction departs from germline at one end; a sequencing error may be responsible. The chain recombines TRBV6-6 with TRBJ2-3, with 12 bases matching TRBD2. The CDR3 contains 19 residues. Germline V CDR1 and CDR2: MNHNY, SVGAGI (reference sequence). The CDR3 DNA reads as TGTGCCAGCAGTTACGGGTCTAGCGGGGGGGCGCTAGCCGCAGATACGCAGTTTTTT. It is translated as CASSYGSSGGALAADTQFF.

There are many counts of this clonotype. The rearrangement links TRBV4-2 to TRBJ1-1; D is unresolved. CDR3 length: 14 residues. Germline V gives CDR1 LGHNA, CDR2 YNFKEQ. With 4 bases removed from V and 1 base from J, the gap between germline ends came to 10 bases. CDR3 DNA sequence: TGTGCCAGCAGCCCCCCGACTGGGAACACTGAAGCTTTCTTT. Protein: CASSPPTGNTEAFF.

Ten or more counts support this clonotype. The chain joins TRBV7-9 to TRBJ2-5; D possibly corresponds to TRBD2 (7 bases). The V gene's germline CDR1 is SEHNR and CDR2 FQNEAQ (reference sequence). Trimming removed 5 bases from V and 0 bases from J, with 16 bases in between. This CDR3 contains 16 residues. Written as DNA, the CDR3 is TGTGCCAGCAGCGCCCGGGCGGGGGCCCACCAAGAGACCCAGTACTTC. Amino acid sequence: CASSARAGAHQETQYF. Based on the CDR3 plus reference TRBV7-9 and TRBJ2-5, the full variable domain is DTGVSQNPRHKITKRGQNVTFRCDPISEHNRLYWYRQTLGQGPEFLTYFQNEAQLEKSRLLSDRFSAERPKGSFSTLEIQRTEQGDSAMYLCASSARAGAHQETQYFGPGTRLLVL.

The V gene is TRBV2, the J gene TRBJ1-6; the D is unclear. Trimming stripped 7 bases from V and 0 bases from J, with 16 bases between. Germline V CDR1 and CDR2: SNHLY, FYNNEI. The CDR3 loop spans 17 amino acids. The CDR3 DNA reads as TGTGCCAGCATTCGGGAGAGGTTTAGCTCCTATAATTCACCCCTCCACTTT. Translation gives CASIRERFSSYNSPLHF.

In its sample, this clonotype was seen many times. This chain joins TRBV5-6 and TRBJ1-2, with D perhaps matching TRBD1 (5 bases). Per germline, CDR1 SGHDT and CDR2 YYEEEE. Trimming took 6 bases from V and 6 from J, leaving 18 bases between them. The CDR3 runs 14 residues. The CDR3 sequence is CASIPTGQENGYTF. The CDR3 DNA reads TGTGCCAGCATCCCGACGGGGCAGGAGAATGGCTACACCTTC.

This clonotype was detected once. A single base separates this from a much larger clone, so it may be a read error. No conserved phenylalanine or tryptophan ends this CDR3, so it is likely a read error. CDR3 loop: CASSLEPTGYTEAFL. CDR3 in DNA: TGTGCCAGCAGCTTGGAACCGACAGGCTATACTGAAGCTTTCCTT. This chain connects TRBV7-6 to TRBJ1-1, with a tentative D call TRBD1 (6 bases). This CDR3 contains 15 residues. Germline V lookup: CDR1 SGHVS, CDR2 FNYEAQ. Trimming shortened V by 3 bases and J by 5 bases, and 16 bases separated the two germline ends.